The clone carrying this T cell receptor beta chain has a single count. This sample stems from a study of shared clonotypes between healthy human individuals. This CDR3 is built from 12 residues. The germline V gene has CDR1 GTSNPN and CDR2 SVGIG (reference sequence). V was trimmed by 3 bases and J by 5 bases, leaving 10 bases between them. Clones were sequenced by immunoSEQ multiplex PCR, and TCRdb holds only the in-frame ones, with some missing. Here the sample spans some 1 million clones, 75% being singletons. This TCR came from a man between 18 and 35 years old in good health. Sequencing was carried out using memory CD4+ T cells sorted from blood. Documented subset: CD45RA-negative fraction. The chain employs TRBV30 and TRBJ2-5, with D unresolved. The CDR3 spells CAWSSQRETQYF. For the CDR3, the DNA is TGTGCCTGGAGCTCCCAGAGGGAGACCCAGTACTTC.